These 15 T cell receptor beta chains originate from one sample sequenced in a study of blood T cell repertoires in COVID-19. This table comes from immunoSEQ multiplex PCR, and its TCRdb copy is limited to in-frame clones, with some not included. Counted here are 60,000 to 75,000 clones, nearly 90% occurring once; the ten biggest clones make up around 3.6%. The sample comprised peripheral blood. Source of these receptors: a woman aged 45-59 years with COVID-19, enrolled during active disease.

J is TRBJ2-2 and V is TRBV19; TRBD2 might be the D (5 bases). With 1 base removed from V and 4 bases from J, the gap between germline ends came to 13 bases. From germline, CDR1 is LNHDA and CDR2 SQIVND (reference sequence). The CDR3 contains 16 residues. The CDR3, as DNA: TGTGCCAGTAGTATAGCGTGGAGGACCCTCACCGGGGAGCTGTTTTTT. Protein sequence: CASSIAWRTLTGELFF.

This clone was recorded a few times. The chain links TRBV11-2 to TRBJ2-2, with D perhaps TRBD1 (5 bases). The CDR3 runs to 15 residues. V was clipped by 5 bases and J by 5 bases, with 15 bases between them. The germline V gene has CDR1 SGHAT and CDR2 FQNNGV. CDR3: CASSPPGRATGELFF. As DNA, the CDR3 is TGTGCCAGCAGCCCACCTGGCAGGGCGACCGGGGAGCTGTTTTTT.

This chain connects TRBV6-5 to TRBJ2-1; D possibly corresponds to TRBD2 (6 bases). There are 13 residues in the CDR3. Germline CDR1 and CDR2: MNHEY and SVGAGI. Trimming left V 6 bases short and J 2 bases short, with 8 bases between. CDR3 loop: CASSASAYNEQFF. The CDR3 DNA is TGTGCCAGCAGCGCTAGCGCCTACAATGAGCAGTTCTTC.

This chain uses TRBV27 with TRBJ2-2; 7 nucleotides match TRBD2. The germline V gene encodes CDR1 MNHEY and CDR2 SMNVEV (reference sequence). J lost 5 bases, V lost 10 bases, and 7 bases had no gene match. There are 13 residues in the CDR3. DNA for the CDR3: TGTGCCATTGGAGCGGGAAGGACCGGGGAGCTGTTTTTT. Translating it yields CAIGAGRTGELFF.

This sequence joins TRBV27 and TRBJ2-7; 7 bases map to TRBD2. CDR1 is MNHEY and CDR2 is SMNVEV in the germline V gene (reference sequence). With V trimmed by 6 bases and J by 6 bases, 17 bases remained unmatched. This CDR3 has 16 amino acids. Here the CDR3 reads CASSPWGGAGWGEQYF. CDR3 sequence (DNA): TGTGCCAGCAGCCCTTGGGGGGGAGCGGGATGGGGCGAGCAGTACTTC.

The gene calls are TRBV19 and TRBJ2-6, with D possibly TRBD1 on 6 matching bases. V was pared by 7 bases and J by 2 bases, with 15 bases between. This CDR3 has 16 amino acids. The germline V gene encodes CDR1 LNHDA and CDR2 SQIVND (reference sequence). DNA of the CDR3: TGTGCCAGTAACTTACTTAGGGGGACTGGGGCCAACGTCCTGACTTTC. It yields the protein CASNLLRGTGANVLTF.

The rearrangement joins TRBV4-1 to TRBJ2-1; 8 positions agree with TRBD2. The CDR3 totals 17 residues. In germline, CDR1 is MGHRA, CDR2 YSYEKL. Trimming at V came to 4 bases and at J to 2 bases, leaving 10 bases not matched to a gene. The chain's CDR3 is CASSRGGLVGTYNEQFF. The CDR3, as DNA: TGCGCCAGCAGCCGCGGGGGACTAGTAGGTACCTACAATGAGCAGTTCTTC.

The CDR3 DNA is TGTGCCAGCAGTCCTAAGCTTAATTCACCCCTCCACTTT. Its protein is CASSPKLNSPLHF. The chain recombines TRBV12-3 or TRBV12-4 with TRBJ1-6; no firm D call. Trimming stripped 5 bases from V and 6 bases from J, with 8 bases between. CDR3 length: 13 residues.

The chain employs TRBV5-1 and TRBJ2-3, with D maybe TRBD2 (5 bases). CDR1 SGHRS and CDR2 YFSETQ come from the germline V gene. Trimming pared 5 bases from V and 3 bases from J, leaving 16 bases between. The CDR3 is 15 residues long. CDR3 nucleotide sequence: TGCGCCAGCAGTCCGCCGCTGCAGCGGACAGATACGCAGTATTTT. Encoded protein: CASSPPLQRTDTQYF.

V gene TRBV6-5 combines with J gene TRBJ1-4; 10 bases align to TRBD1. J gave up 15 bases and V 6 bases, and 10 bases lay outside the gene matches. The CDR3 runs to 13 residues. Germline CDR1 and CDR2: MNHEY and SVGAGI. This CDR3 reads CASSRGQGSFVFF. DNA for the CDR3: TGTGCCAGCAGCAGGGGACAGGGGTCGTTCGTGTTTTTT.

This chain links TRBV6-1 with TRBJ2-4; TRBD1 is a possible D gene (6 bases). Trimming took 2 bases from V and 2 from J, leaving 10 bases between them. The CDR3 has 15 residues. From germline, CDR1 is MNHNS and CDR2 SASEGT. The CDR3 nucleotides are TGTGCCAGCAGTGAATTGGGGACAACCAAAAACATTCAGTACTTC. The encoded protein is CASSELGTTKNIQYF.

The chain uses TRBV7-2 and TRBJ2-6; the D is unclear. The CDR3 is 16 amino acids. The germline V gene encodes CDR1 SGHTA and CDR2 FQGNSA. V shed 5 bases and J shed 0 bases, with 11 bases lying between them. This CDR3 is CASSLPWYSGANVLTF. The CDR3 nucleotides read TGTGCCAGCAGCCTACCCTGGTACTCTGGGGCCAACGTCCTGACTTTC.

This clone was observed a single time. The CDR3, as DNA: TGCAGCGTTGGGGAGGACAATGAGCAGTTCTTC. Translation gives CSVGEDNEQFF. The rearrangement uses TRBV29-1 and TRBJ2-1; tentative D call: TRBD2 (6 bases). V lost 4 bases and J 5 bases, leaving 6 bases between the germline ends. The CDR3 covers 11 residues. Germline V gene lookup returns CDR1 SQVTM and CDR2 ANQGSEA.

CDR3 nucleotide sequence: TGTGCCAGCAGCTTATCTCCAGGGGGCGCGGGTACGCAGTATTTT. Its translation is CASSLSPGGAGTQYF. The rearrangement joins TRBV7-3 to TRBJ2-3; 8 bases agree with TRBD1. CDR1 is SGHTA and CDR2 is FQGTGA in the germline V gene. There are 15 residues in the CDR3. Unmatched junction bases numbered 9, after V lost 2 bases and J lost 8 bases.

This clone was seen more than once but under ten times. The chain employs TRBV9 and TRBJ1-1, with TRBD1 matching over 10 bases. This CDR3 is 16 amino acids long. Germline loops: CDR1 SGDLS, CDR2 YYNGEE. Trimming took 4 bases from V and 0 from J; bases not matched to a gene: 6. The CDR3: CASSPRQGALNTEAFF. The CDR3 nucleotides read TGTGCCAGCAGCCCCCGACAGGGGGCCTTGAACACTGAAGCTTTCTTT.